This TCR beta chain appears in the sequencing data of a study of cytomegalovirus exposure and HLA in healthy donors. Germline V CDR1 and CDR2: SGHRS, YFSETQ. J was trimmed by 5 bases and V by 0 bases; bases with no gene match: 9. CDR3 length equals 16 residues. 60 Vbeta and 13 Jbeta primers were used in PCR. Method: immunoSEQ multiplex PCR; TCRdb's copy keeps in-frame clones and lacks some. The repertoire includes about 130,000 clones, approximately 80% of them detected once, and around 1.2% sits in the top ten. This chain links TRBV5-1 with TRBJ2-5; 8 nucleotides match TRBD2. The sample consisted of PBMCs. This clonotype originated in a girl aged 2 to 9 in good health and CMV-seronegative. CDR3: CASSLVGAGGGETQYF. The CDR3 DNA sequence: TGCGCCAGCAGCTTGGTCGGCGCGGGGGGTGGCGAGACCCAGTACTTC. The whole variable domain, remainder taken from reference TRBV5-1 and TRBJ2-5, is KAGVTQTPRYLIKTRGQQVTLSCSPISGHRSVSWYQQTPGQGLQFLFEYFSETQRNKGNFPGRFSGRQFSNSRSEMNVSTLELGDSALYLCASSLVGAGGGETQYFGPGTRLLVL.